This T cell receptor beta chain was documented in a study of blood T cell repertoires in COVID-19. V was pared by 5 bases and J by 3 bases, with 5 bases of the junction left unmatched. Germline assignment: CDR1 SGHAT and CDR2 FQDESV (reference sequence). The CDR3 spans 14 residues. Clones were sequenced by immunoSEQ multiplex PCR, and TCRdb holds only the in-frame ones, with some missing. The repertoire holds some 300,000 clones, 88% seen once, with around 2% in the top ten. Sequencing was done on a sample of PBMCs or T cells enriched from blood (not recorded which). This chain joins TRBV11-1 and TRBJ2-7, with TRBD2 identical over 9 bases. The clonotype originates from an older woman in a cohort exposed to, infected with or recovered from COVID-19 (not recorded which). The CDR3 nucleotides are TGTGCCAGCAGCCCGGGACTAGCTGTCTACGAGCAGTACTTC. It yields the protein CASSPGLAVYEQYF.